This T cell receptor (beta chain) was sequenced during a study of blood T cell repertoires in COVID-19. Study details: Donors in the United States, Italy and Spain gave samples during acute or convalescent COVID-19.

Enrollees, about 18 to 89 years old, lived in about two dozen US areas. Cohorts were determined from participant-reported clinical history. This CDR3 contains 16 residues. Germline lookup yields CDR1 MDHEN and CDR2 SYDVKM. Trimming removed 4 bases from V and 1 base from J; junction bases left unmatched: 7. Original handling: Estimation of nucleated cell counts relied on the amplification of reference gene primers. Sequencing used immunoSEQ multiplex PCR; TCRdb keeps in-frame clones, though not all of them. V and J calls and clone size are copied from that table; D and trimming were computed from the DNA. This table has about 140,000 clones, 60% to 80% appearing once.

This rearrangement joins TRBV28 to TRBJ2-7; 10 bases are a match to TRBD2. The sequenced sample consisted of PBMCs or T cells enriched from blood (not recorded which). This receptor was taken from a woman aged 45-65 years who had recovered from COVID-19. The CDR3, as DNA: TGTGCCAGCAGTTCTAGCGGGAGCGCCATGTCCTACGAGCAGTACTTC. Protein: CASSSSGSAMSYEQYF.